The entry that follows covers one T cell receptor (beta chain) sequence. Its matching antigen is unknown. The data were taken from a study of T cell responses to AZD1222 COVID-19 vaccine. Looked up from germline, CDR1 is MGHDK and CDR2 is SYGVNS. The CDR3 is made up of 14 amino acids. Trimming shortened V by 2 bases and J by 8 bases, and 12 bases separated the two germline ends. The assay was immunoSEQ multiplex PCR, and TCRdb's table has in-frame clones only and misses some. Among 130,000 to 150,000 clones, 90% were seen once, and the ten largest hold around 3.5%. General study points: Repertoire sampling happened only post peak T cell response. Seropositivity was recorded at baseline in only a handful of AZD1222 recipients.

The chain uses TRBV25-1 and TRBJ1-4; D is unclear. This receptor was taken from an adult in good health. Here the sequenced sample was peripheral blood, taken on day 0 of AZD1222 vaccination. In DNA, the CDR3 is TGTGCCAGCAGTGAAGGCCGGACGTGGGAAAAACTGTTTTTT. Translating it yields CASSEGRTWEKLFF.